What follows describes a single T cell receptor (beta chain). This CDR3 region has 14 residues. Germline V gene data show CDR1 as SNHLY and CDR2 as FYNNEI. The junction had 4 bases not matched to a gene; V was cut back by 2 bases and J by 4 bases. Method: immunoSEQ multiplex PCR; TCRdb's copy keeps in-frame clones and lacks some. The table includes around 81,000 clones, more than 80% detected once. This entry is derived from a study of technical replicates of blood from several donors. The sequenced sample was PBMCs. The sequence was obtained from a human donor in good health. Some clones in this sample may be carry-over from other donors' samples. This chain connects TRBV2 to TRBJ2-7; 8 bases fit TRBD1. The CDR3 DNA reads TGTGCCAGCAGTGAAAGTGGACAGGGTTACGAGCAGTACTTC. The encoded protein is CASSESGQGYEQYF. Complete variable domain (other parts from reference TRBV2 and TRBJ2-7): EPEVTQTPSHQVTQMGQEVILRCVPISNHLYFYWYRQILGQKVEFLVSFYNNEISEKSEIFDDQFSVERPDGSNFTLKIRSTKLEDSAMYFCASSESGQGYEQYFGPGTRLTVT.